This T cell receptor beta chain is drawn from a study of radiation and T cells in renal cell carcinoma. Assay: immunoSEQ multiplex PCR; the TCRdb copy retains only in-frame clones and omits some. Among 150,000 to 200,000 clones, approximately 90% were seen once, and the ten largest hold 10% to 12%. A single count supports this clone. Described time point: blood 4 weeks post-SBRT, at nephrectomy. Treatment reported: 15 Gy SBRT to primary tumor, nephrectomy 4 weeks later. Nephrectomy followed 15 Gy stereotactic body radiation by 4 weeks. V lost 0 bases and J 8 bases, leaving 13 bases between the germline ends. This CDR3 spans 14 amino acids. Germline loops: CDR1 MNHEY, CDR2 SVGAGI.

This TCR was recovered from a woman between 45 and 65 years old with renal cell carcinoma. The chain couples TRBV6-5 to TRBJ1-2, with D possibly being TRBD1 (5 bases). Source: blood, taken from a patient whose treatment included radiotherapy and nephrectomy. The CDR3, as DNA: TGTGCCAGCAGTTACTCAGGGACCCAGAGGGGCTACACCTTC. Residues: CASSYSGTQRGYTF.